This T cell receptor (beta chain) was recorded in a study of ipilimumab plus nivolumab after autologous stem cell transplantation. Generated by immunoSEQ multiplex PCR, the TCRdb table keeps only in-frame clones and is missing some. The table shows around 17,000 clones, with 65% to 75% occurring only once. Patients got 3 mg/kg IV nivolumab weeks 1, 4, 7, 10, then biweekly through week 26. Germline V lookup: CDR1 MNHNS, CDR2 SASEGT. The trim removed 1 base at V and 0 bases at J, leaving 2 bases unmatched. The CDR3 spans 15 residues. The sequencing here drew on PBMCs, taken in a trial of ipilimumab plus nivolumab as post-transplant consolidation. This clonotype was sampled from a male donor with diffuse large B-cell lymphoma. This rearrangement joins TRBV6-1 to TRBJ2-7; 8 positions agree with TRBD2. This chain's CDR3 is CASSEEAGGSYEQYF. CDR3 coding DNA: TGTGCCAGCAGTGAAGAGGCGGGGGGCTCCTACGAGCAGTACTTC.